This T cell receptor (beta chain) was captured in a study of PD-1 blockade in classical Hodgkin lymphoma (dated by TCRdb to 2018 to 2021). Regarding the research as a whole: Nivolumab dosing was 3 mg/kg intravenously every 2 weeks, continuing until either disease progression or unacceptable toxicity. The study used TCR beta sequencing and CyTOF to define a peripheral blood immune signature of response to PD-1 blockade in classical Hodgkin lymphoma.

Comment on this clone: What antigen it recognizes has not been identified. Per-base quality was not reported, and no clone a single base away is much larger than it.

Taken with the paper, the label for time point translates to: cycle 4 day 1 (C4D1), after less than 7 weeks of nivolumab. Relapse after autologous stem cell transplantation had occurred in all trial patients, and cohorts A, B and C were distinguished by prior brentuximab vedotin exposure. Magnetic negative selection with a Miltenyi CD4+ T cell isolation kit was used to purify CD4+ T cells from thawed PBMCs. The trial cohort comprised a few dozen patients with relapsed/refractory classical Hodgkin lymphoma whose best overall responses were complete response, partial response or progressive disease. Single-agent nivolumab was administered to trial patients in the multi-cohort phase II CheckMate 205 trial. An independent review committee assessed best overall response by applying the 2007 International Working Group response criteria. Trial PBMCs were collected immediately before nivolumab initiation (C1D1) and during therapy at cycle 2 day 1 and cycle 4 day 1. Peripheral blood was collected in 8 mL Vacutainer Cell Preparation Tubes, from which PBMCs were isolated by centrifugation and then cryopreserved. Purified CD4+ and CD8+ fractions were prepared only for cases where an additional PBMC sample was available. On LS columns in a quadroMACS separator, the magnetically labelled cells were depleted, and the flow-through was collected as the purified fraction.

CDR1 SGHRS and CDR2 YFSETQ are derived from the germline V gene. Germline trimming amounts to 4 bases on V and 4 bases on J, with 13 as the count of junction bases outside the gene matches. The CDR3, from cysteine to phenylalanine, totals 18 residues. The DNA shown is the 54-base CDR3, in frame from base 1. What the authors observed across the whole study: Baseline TCR diversity was reported to be lower in newly diagnosed patients than in healthy donors and to be lower still in relapsed/refractory patients. Baseline diversity similar to that of newly diagnosed patients was observed in trial patients achieving complete response, whereas significantly lower diversity was observed in partial responders and progressors. The study was restricted to a single clinical trial cohort, and the causes of repertoire differences, possibly disease activity or prior therapy, were left undefined. Diversity was lower in patients who began nivolumab less than 1 year after ASCT, so these patients were left out of later analyses to avoid confounding by immune reconstitution. CD4+ but not CD8+ TCR diversity rose significantly by C4D1 (p=0.0027 vs p=0.16), most apparent in complete responders (p=0.02).

The Qiagen DNeasy kit was used to extract genomic DNA from unsorted PBMCs and from the negatively selected CD4+ and CD8+ fractions. TCR beta CDR3 regions were subjected to amplification by immunoSEQ multiplex PCR with primers that anneal to V and J segments. A synthetic immune receptor repertoire was used to minimize amplification bias, and any remaining bias was removed computationally after sequencing. In the original analysis: Repertoire diversity was quantified as the Shannon entropy index using custom Python scripts. The unsorted, CD4+ and CD8+ repertoires were each analyzed separately, with the exception of combined analyses, where CD4+ and CD8+ sequences were merged in silico. Clonal expansion was defined as a frequency increase of at least 2-fold after treatment compared with C1D1, and clones undetected at baseline were assigned a pseudocount of 0.5. Singleton clones were defined as clones with 0 or 1 copy at C1D1, and non-singleton clones were defined as clones with 2 or more copies. Clones expanded in unsorted samples were labelled as CD4+, CD8+ or unknown by matching protein sequences in sorted samples from the same patient. Wilcoxon tests were applied to paired samples to test diversity changes from C1D1 to C4D1. Not all clones reach the TCRdb copy of this immuneACCESS table, which keeps in-frame sequences only. Checked studies attribute under half of the gap to unresolved V genes and leave the rest unexplained. The V and J calls and clone size come from that table; D and trimming were worked out from the DNA. Within this sample are some 30,000 clones, with 75% to 90% of them counted one time only. The ten largest account for around 2.3% of the sample.

Sequenced here: CD4+ T cells from blood, sampled before the fourth cycle of nivolumab. The chain was built from TRBV5-1 and TRBJ2-5; the central 13 bases match TRBD2. This sequence originates from a human donor with classical Hodgkin lymphoma. For the CDR3, the sequence is CASSQGLAGRGLVETQYF. The DNA sequence reads TGCGCCAGCAGCCAGGGACTAGCGGGACGAGGACTCGTAGAGACCCAGTACTTC.